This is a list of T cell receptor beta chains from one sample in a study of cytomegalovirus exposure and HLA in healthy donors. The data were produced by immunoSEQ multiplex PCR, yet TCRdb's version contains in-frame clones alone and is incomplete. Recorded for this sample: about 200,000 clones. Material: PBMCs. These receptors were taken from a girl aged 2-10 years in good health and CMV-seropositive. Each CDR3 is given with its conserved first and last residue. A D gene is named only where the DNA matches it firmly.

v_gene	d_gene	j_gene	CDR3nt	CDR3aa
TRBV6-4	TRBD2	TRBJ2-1	TGTGCCAGCAGTGAAGGGGCGGGAGTCCCCAATGAGCAGTTCTTC	CASSEGAGVPNEQFF
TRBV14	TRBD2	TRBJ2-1	TGTGCCAGCAGCCCCCGGACTAGCGGGAGTATCGTCTCCTACAATGAGCAGTTCTTC	CASSPRTSGSIVSYNEQFF
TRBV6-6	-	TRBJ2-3	TGTGCCAGCGGCCCAACGAGGGTGGGTCCAGATACGCAGTATTTT	CASGPTRVGPDTQYF
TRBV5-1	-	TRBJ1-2	TGCGCCAGCAGCCTTGGCGGGGATGGCTACACCTTC	CASSLGGDGYTF
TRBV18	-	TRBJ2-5	TGTGCCAGCTCACCACCTTCAGGGTGGTACCAAGAGACCCAGTACTTC	CASSPPSGWYQETQYF
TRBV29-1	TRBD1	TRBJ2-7	TGCAGCGTGGAGACAGGGGGCGCCTACGAGCAGTACTTC	CSVETGGAYEQYF
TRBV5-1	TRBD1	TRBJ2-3	TGCGCCAGCAGCTTGGTCCCAGGGGGAGATACGCAGTATTTT	CASSLVPGGDTQYF
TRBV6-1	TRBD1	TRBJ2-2	TGTGCCAGCAGTGGGACAGGCCACACCGGGGAGCTGTTTTTT	CASSGTGHTGELFF
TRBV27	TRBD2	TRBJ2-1	TGTGCCAGCGGATTAGCGGGAGGGATCTACAATGAGCAGTTCTTC	CASGLAGGIYNEQFF
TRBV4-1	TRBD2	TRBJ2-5	TGCGCCAGCAGCCAACAACGACTAGCCCAAGAGACCCAGTACTTC	CASSQQRLAQETQYF
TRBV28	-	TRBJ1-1	TGTGCCAGCAGTGGGCCAGACACTGAAGCTTTCTTT	CASSGPDTEAFF
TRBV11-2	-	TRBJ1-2	TGTGCCAGCAGCTTCCCGGGGTCGTATGGCTACACCTTC	CASSFPGSYGYTF
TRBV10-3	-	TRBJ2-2	TGTGCCATCAGTGAGAGGGGTCGTACCCGGACCGGGGAGCTGTTTTTT	CAISERGRTRTGELFF
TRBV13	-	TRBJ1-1	TGTGCCAGCAGCTTAGGGGCAGGGGCTGAAGCTTTCTTT	CASSLGAGAEAFF
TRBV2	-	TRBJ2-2	TGTGCCAGCAGCGAGGACACCGGGGAGCTGTTTTTT	CASSEDTGELFF
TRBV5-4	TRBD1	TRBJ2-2	TGTGCCAGCAGCTTGGGGCCACAGGGGAGTGTTTGGACCGGGGAGCTGTTTTTT	CASSLGPQGSVWTGELFF
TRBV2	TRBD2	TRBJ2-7	TGTGCCAGCGGGGGACTAGCGGGAGGGACCTACGAGCAGTACTTC	CASGGLAGGTYEQYF
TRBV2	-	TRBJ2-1	TGTGCCAGCAGGTATAGCGGCGATGAGCAGTTCTTC	CASRYSGDEQFF
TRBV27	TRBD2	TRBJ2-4	TGTGCCAGCAGTTCCTTAGCGGGACTAGCCAAAAACATTCAGTACTTC	CASSSLAGLAKNIQYF
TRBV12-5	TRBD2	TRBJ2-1	TGTGCTAGTGGCCCCGGGACTAGCGGCTACAATGAGCAGTTCTTC	CASGPGTSGYNEQFF
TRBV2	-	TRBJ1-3	TGTGCCAGCAGTGGCTCAGGGTCTGGAAACACCATATATTTT	CASSGSGSGNTIYF
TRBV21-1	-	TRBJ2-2	TGTGCCAGCAGCCCGGACAGGGTGTTCGGGGAGCTGTTTTTT	CASSPDRVFGELFF
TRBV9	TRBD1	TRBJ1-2	TGTGCCAGCAGCGCCGGGACAGCTCCGTATGGCTACACCTTC	CASSAGTAPYGYTF
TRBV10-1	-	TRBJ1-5	TGCGCCAGCAGCCACCCCCGCGACAGAGGATCACTTGGGAATCAGCCCCAGCATTTT	CASSHPRDRGSLGNQPQHF
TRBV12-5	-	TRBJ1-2	TGTGCTAGTGCCCTACAGGTTCTGGAAATGTATGGCTACACCTTC	CASALQVLEMYGYTF
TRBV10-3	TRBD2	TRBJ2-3	TGTGCCATCAGTTTCAGAGCGGGAGGGCCCAGCACAGATACGCAGTATTTT	CAISFRAGGPSTDTQYF
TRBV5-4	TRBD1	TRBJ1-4	TGTGCCAGCAGCTCAAAGGACAGGGAAAAACTGTTTTTT	CASSSKDREKLFF
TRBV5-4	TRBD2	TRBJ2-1	TGTGCCAGCAGCATTTTTAGCGGGGGGAGCTCCTACAATGAGCAGTTCTTC	CASSIFSGGSSYNEQFF
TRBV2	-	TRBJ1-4	TGTGCCAGCAGCGGAGGGACTGGAGAAAAACTGTTTTTT	CASSGGTGEKLFF
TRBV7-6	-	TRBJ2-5	TGTGCCAGCAGCTTAGCGGGGGGCCAAGAGACCCAGTACTTC	CASSLAGGQETQYF
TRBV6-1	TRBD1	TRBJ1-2	TGTGCCAGCAGTGCCGGACAGGGGATCGGGACAAAGTATGGCTACACCTTC	CASSAGQGIGTKYGYTF
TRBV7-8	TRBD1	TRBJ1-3	TGTGCCAGCAGCTACGAGAGGACAGGGTTCTCTGGAAACACCATATATTTT	CASSYERTGFSGNTIYF
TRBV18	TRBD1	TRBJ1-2	TGTGCCAGCTCACCACAGGGGGCCCCCTATGGCTACACCTTC	CASSPQGAPYGYTF
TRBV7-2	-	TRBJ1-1	TGTGCCAGCAGCTTAGAGGGGGACATAAGTCTTACTGAAGCTTTCTTT	CASSLEGDISLTEAFF
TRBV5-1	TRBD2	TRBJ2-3	TGCGCCAGCCGGACTAGCGGCCAGACAGATACGCAGTATTTT	CASRTSGQTDTQYF
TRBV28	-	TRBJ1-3	TGTGCCAGCAGTTTACCAGGGCGGGGTAGAGACACCATATATTTT	CASSLPGRGRDTIYF
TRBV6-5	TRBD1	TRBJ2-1	TGTGCCAGCAGTTATGACAGGGACTACAATGAGCAGTTCTTC	CASSYDRDYNEQFF
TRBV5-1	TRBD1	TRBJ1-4	TGCGCCAGCAGCCAGATACAGGGGGCGGATGAAAAACTGTTTTTT	CASSQIQGADEKLFF
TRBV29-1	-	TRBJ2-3	TGCAGCGTTGCCGGGGAGATAACAGATACGCAGTATTTT	CSVAGEITDTQYF
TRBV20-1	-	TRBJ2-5	TGCAGTGCTAGAGATCGAGAAACCCAGTACTTC	CSARDRETQYF
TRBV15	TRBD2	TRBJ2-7	TGTGCCACCAGCTCCACCCTAGCGGGTGTGGGAGGTGGGAGCTACGAGCAGTACTTC	CATSSTLAGVGGGSYEQYF
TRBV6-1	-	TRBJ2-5	TGTGCCAGCTTAAACCGAGGTGGAAGCGGGGAGACCCAGTACTTC	CASLNRGGSGETQYF